The clone carrying this TCR beta chain was recorded many times. The V end lost 4 bases, the J end lost 3 bases, and 9 bases lay between the germline ends. Germline V gene lookup returns CDR1 SQVTM and CDR2 ANQGSEA. The CDR3 is 12 amino acids. This specimen belongs to a study of beta chain features in type 1 diabetes. About the research overall: Age, gender and cell yields were alike across patients and healthy donors.

Of the isolated RNA, all was reverse transcribed, and so the sequenced material was expressed TCRB transcripts. Profiled with immunoSEQ multiplex PCR; TCRdb holds only in-frame clones, not every one. The sample records 110,000 to 150,000 clones, about 8.7% being singletons. The TCR sequence derives from a man aged 18 to 30 in good health. The chain combines TRBV29-1 with TRBJ1-1, with D unresolved. Sequencing used central memory CD4+ T cells from blood. CDR3 amino acids: CSVGEGDTEAFF. The DNA for the CDR3 is TGCAGCGTTGGGGAGGGAGACACTGAAGCTTTCTTT.